This TCR beta chain was obtained from a study of T cells in women clearing cervical HPV infection. Study as a whole: Cases' blood sampling followed lesion detection by median approximately 150 days (90 to 200).

The data were produced by immunoSEQ multiplex PCR, yet TCRdb's version contains in-frame clones alone and is incomplete. Listed are approximately 38,000 clones; 7% to 7.5% falls within the top ten. As to this clone: The read ends 3 residues early relative to the CDR3; the germline J gene fills the gap.

V was pared by 0 bases and J by 7 bases, with 9 bases between. This CDR3 comprises 14 residues. CDR1 and CDR2 from the germline V gene are SSHAT and FNYEAQ (reference sequence). This TCR was recovered from a woman aged 18-70 years with a cervical HPV16 infection that either progressed to CIN3+ or cleared (not recorded which). V is TRBV7-7 and J is TRBJ2-2, with TRBD1 as a possible D gene (6 bases). Sequencing input: blood buffy coat. CDR3 DNA (partial): TGTGCCAGCAGCTTAGCCCTGGACAGCGGGGAG. Translating gives CASSLALDSGE. The full CDR3 protein reads CASSLALDSGELFF.